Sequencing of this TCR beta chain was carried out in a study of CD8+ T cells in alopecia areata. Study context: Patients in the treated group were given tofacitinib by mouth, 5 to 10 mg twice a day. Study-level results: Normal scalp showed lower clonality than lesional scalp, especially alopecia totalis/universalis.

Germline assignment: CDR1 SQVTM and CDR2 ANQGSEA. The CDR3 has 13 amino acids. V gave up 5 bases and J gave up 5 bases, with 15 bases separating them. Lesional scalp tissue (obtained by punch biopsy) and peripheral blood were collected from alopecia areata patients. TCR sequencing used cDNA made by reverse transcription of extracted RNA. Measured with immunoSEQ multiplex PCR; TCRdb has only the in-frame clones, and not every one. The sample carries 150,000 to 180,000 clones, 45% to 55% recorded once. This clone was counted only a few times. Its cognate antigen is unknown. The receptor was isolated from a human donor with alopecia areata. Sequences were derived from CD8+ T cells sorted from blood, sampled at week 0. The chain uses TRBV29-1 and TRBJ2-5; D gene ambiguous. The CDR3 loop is CSVMLVGRETQYF. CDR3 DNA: TGCAGCGTTATGCTTGTTGGTAGGGAGACCCAGTACTTC.